This entry lists 18 T cell receptor beta chains sequenced from one sample in a study of T-cell memory formation after mild COVID-19. TCRdb re-derived calls from the 5' RACE reads in MiXCR, one entry per CDR3 protein. The table shows 140,000 to 150,000 distinct CDR3 sequences, with roughly 24% occurring only once. Sequenced material: PBMCs or a T cell subset sorted from them (not recorded which). The receptors stem from an adult woman who had mild COVID-19 (a few samples of this study predate the infection). Cell type and time point are not known.

The CDR3 DNA reads TGTGCCAGCAGCTTAGCGGGAGGGCCCTACGAGCAGTACTTC. As protein: CASSLAGGPYEQYF. J is TRBJ2-7 and V is TRBV11-3; 8 bases fit TRBD2. With V trimmed by 1 base and J by 2 bases, 1 base remained unmatched. Germline V lookup: CDR1 SGHNT, CDR2 YENEEA. CDR3 size: 14 residues.

The chain uses TRBV7-6 and TRBJ2-3; unclear D gene. Germline V gene sequence: CDR1 SGHVS, CDR2 FNYEAQ. Trimming took 8 bases from V and 4 from J, leaving 16 bases between them. The CDR3 runs 14 residues. DNA for the CDR3: TGTGCCAGCGGTAGAGAGCTTGGGGCAGATACGCAGTATTTT. Translated: CASGRELGADTQYF.

This chain joins TRBV6-1 and TRBJ2-1; D remains ambiguous. Germline V gives CDR1 MNHNS, CDR2 SASEGT. The V gene lost 4 bases and the J gene lost 8 bases, with 6 bases spanning the gap. This CDR3 comprises 11 residues. The DNA for the CDR3 is TGTGCCAGCAGTGGTATTGATGAGCAGTTCTTC. Translation gives CASSGIDEQFF.

This chain uses TRBV7-2 with TRBJ2-1, with TRBD2 matching over 11 bases. CDR3 size: 13 residues. V gave up 7 bases and J gave up 9 bases; unmatched junction bases: 5. Germline assignment: CDR1 SGHTA and CDR2 FQGNSA. The CDR3 DNA reads TGTGCCAGCACCCAACTAGCGGGAGTTGAGCAGTTCTTC. This sequence encodes CASTQLAGVEQFF.

The CDR3 region is CASSFRTSGGANNEQFF. In DNA, the CDR3 is TGTGCCAGCAGTTTCCGGACTAGCGGGGGGGCAAACAATGAGCAGTTCTTC. V and J are TRBV12-3 or TRBV12-4 and TRBJ2-1, with 15 bases lining up with TRBD2. The ends lost 3 bases at V and 5 bases at J; junction bases unmatched: 5. The CDR3 contains 17 residues.

The J gene is TRBJ1-5, the V gene TRBV29-1; 7 bases align to TRBD1. Germline V lookup: CDR1 SQVTM, CDR2 ANQGSEA. V shed 7 bases, J shed 0 bases, and the junction held 6 bases outside the gene matches. CDR3 size: 14 residues. The CDR3 sequence: CSATGTDSNQPQHF. In DNA form, the CDR3 reads TGCAGCGCGACCGGGACAGATAGCAATCAGCCCCAGCATTTT.

Here the CDR3 reads CATSKGRGGNSPLHF. DNA for the CDR3: TGTGCCACCAGCAAGGGCCGGGGGGGTAATTCACCCCTCCACTTT. This chain connects TRBV15 to TRBJ1-6; TRBD1 might be the D (5 bases). The CDR3 totals 15 residues. The germline V and J ends were trimmed by 4 bases and 6 bases, with 13 bases remaining between them. CDR1 LNHNV and CDR2 YYDKDF come from the germline V gene (reference sequence).

The table lists this clonotype with a few counts. V gene TRBV24-1 combines with J gene TRBJ1-2; possible D gene TRBD1, 5 bases. This CDR3 has 13 residues. The V gene's germline CDR1 is KGHDR and CDR2 SFDVKD. Deletions cut 7 bases from V and 3 bases from J, with 11 bases between. CDR3 in DNA: TGTGCCACCAGCGCAGGGCGGGACTATGGCTACACCTTC. Translated, it gives CATSAGRDYGYTF.

This clonotype was seen more than once but under ten times. The chain uses TRBV7-9 and TRBJ2-7, with TRBD2 identical over 7 bases. CDR1 and CDR2 (germline): SEHNR, FQNEAQ (reference sequence). Trimming removed 7 bases from V and 3 bases from J; junction bases left unmatched: 15. This CDR3 spans 16 amino acids. CDR3 sequence reads: CASTRGAGVLVYEQYF. The DNA for the CDR3 is TGTGCCAGCACCCGAGGGGCGGGAGTGTTAGTCTACGAGCAGTACTTC.

The chain uses TRBV24-1 and TRBJ1-2; TRBD1 aligns across 9 bases. The CDR3 covers 15 residues. The J segment lost 3 bases and the V segment lost 4 bases, leaving 5 bases of the junction unmatched. Germline values: CDR1 KGHDR, CDR2 SFDVKD. The CDR3 loop reads CATSEGTGIDYGYTF. The CDR3 bases are TGTGCCACCAGTGAGGGGACAGGGATAGACTATGGCTACACCTTC.

J is TRBJ1-5 and V is TRBV20-1; D perhaps matches TRBD1 (5 bases). V dropped 1 base and J dropped 4 bases, with 14 bases sitting between them. The germline V gene encodes CDR1 DFQATT and CDR2 SNEGSKA (reference sequence). The CDR3 is 15 amino acids. DNA for the CDR3: TGCAGTGCTAGAGGAGGGGCCATGGGGAATCAGCCCCAGCATTTT. It encodes CSARGGAMGNQPQHF.

The chain joins TRBV28 to TRBJ2-7; D unclear. Per the germline V gene, CDR1 is MDHEN and CDR2 is SYDVKM. CDR3 length equals 16 residues. Trimming shortened V by 7 bases and J by 7 bases, and 26 bases separated the two germline ends. The CDR3 is CASTSPRQAGIGEQYF. The CDR3 DNA reads as TGTGCCAGCACCTCCCCCCGGCAGGCAGGCATAGGGGAGCAGTACTTC.

This clonotype has only a few counts. The chain links TRBV4-2 to TRBJ1-1; 7 bases align to TRBD1. Germline lookup yields CDR1 LGHNA and CDR2 YNFKEQ. V was clipped by 4 bases and J by 3 bases; unmatched bases: 8. The CDR3 spans 15 residues. CDR3 residues: CASSLTQGTDTEAFF. CDR3 sequence (DNA): TGTGCCAGCAGCCTCACACAGGGGACGGACACTGAAGCTTTCTTT.

In its sample, this clonotype was seen a few times. The genes are TRBV11-3 and TRBJ2-1, with 9 bases that match TRBD2. Trimming took 1 base from V and 4 from J; bases not matched to a gene: 14. Germline values: CDR1 SGHNT, CDR2 YENEEA. The CDR3 is made up of 19 amino acids. CDR3 amino acids: CASSLVGLAGAAGYNEQFF. The CDR3 DNA reads as TGTGCCAGCAGCTTAGTTGGGTTAGCGGGGGCAGCCGGGTACAATGAGCAGTTCTTC.

J is TRBJ1-1 and V is TRBV5-5; perhaps TRBD1 as D (5 bases). The CDR3 extends over 19 amino acids. CDR1 and CDR2 from the germline V gene are SGHKS and YYEKEE (reference sequence). With 1 base removed from V and 1 base from J, the gap between germline ends came to 23 bases. In DNA, the CDR3 is TGTGCCAGCAGCTTGAGGTCTAGGATACCTGGGGCGGGGAACACTGAAGCTTTCTTT. It yields the protein CASSLRSRIPGAGNTEAFF.

This clonotype has only a few counts. The gene calls are TRBV6-5 and TRBJ2-7; a possible D gene is TRBD1 (6 bases). Trimming cost V 2 bases and J 1 base, with 18 bases left between them. CDR1 is MNHEY and CDR2 is SVGAGI in the germline V gene. CDR3 size: 17 residues. Here the CDR3 DNA reads TGTGCCAGCAGTTACAGGTTCCCGCAGGGGTCTTCCTACGAGCAGTACTTC. Protein product: CASSYRFPQGSSYEQYF.

In this sample, this clonotype turned up a few times. The chain joins TRBV4-2 to TRBJ2-3, with no clear D. CDR3 length: 16 amino acids. Germline V gene lookup returns CDR1 LGHNA and CDR2 YNFKEQ. V was shortened by 0 bases and J by 2 bases, with 12 bases between the two germline ends. In DNA form, the CDR3 reads TGTGCCAGCAGCCAAGAAGGCGCAGGCCTCACAGATACGCAGTATTTT. This encodes CASSQEGAGLTDTQYF.

This clonotype was observed a handful of times. The CDR3 is CATRSNTIYF. CDR3 DNA: TGTGCCACAAGATCGAACACCATATATTTT. The chain joins TRBV10-3 to TRBJ1-3; no clear D gene. The CDR3 totals 10 residues. Trimming cost V 10 bases and J 7 bases, with 8 bases left between them. Germline lookup yields CDR1 ENHRY and CDR2 SYGVKD.